The sequence of this TCR beta chain was determined in a study of monozygotic twins with inflammatory bowel disease (dated by TCRdb to between 2018 and 2020). Context from the whole study: A total of some 30 monozygotic twin pairs were included in the full study, comprising nine German pairs (four IBD-concordant, five IBD-discordant) and 19 IBD-discordant Danish pairs. Disease-associated traits were sought mainly through comparisons between IBD patients and their genetically identical healthy co-twins within discordant pairs. Each individual had, on average, about 151 000 unique TCRalpha sequences and 181 000 unique TCRbeta sequences available for analysis. What the work shows at the level of the full study, not this receptor alone: Concordant and discordant twins showed no difference in repertoire similarity, possibly because of limited statistical power. No single strong signal or clonotype linked to IBD turned up in the results, so the idea that one exists was not supported. IBD patients had lower TCRbeta repertoire diversity, measured by the inverse Simpson index, than their healthy co-twins. Compared with healthy twins, IBD patients shared fewer clonotypes with other individuals, and the difference was most pronounced in patients with signs of disease activity. Because patients received different immunosuppressive treatments, the repertoires may have picked up extra background noise and variability between individuals. The analysis was unable to tell different T cell subtypes apart.

The germline V gene specifies LGHNA as CDR1 and YNFKEQ as CDR2. The CDR3 has 13 amino acids, counting the end cysteine and phenylalanine. No nucleotide data were recorded. The library was produced with 5' RACE. The input for every TCR library was 3,500 to 4,500 ng of total RNA. For each sample, cDNA was synthesized in eight separate reactions using SMARTScribe reverse transcriptase. During cDNA synthesis, unique molecular identifiers containing a 6-nucleotide sample barcode were introduced by template switching. Amplification of TCRalpha and TCRbeta cDNA involved two nested PCRs of 16 and 9 cycles, and each PCR was followed by bead purification. Before amplification, cDNA was treated with uracil DNA-glycosylase and purified using the QIAquick PCR purification kit. In the second PCR, Illumina TruSeq-compatible adapters and sample-specific barcodes were added. Library quality and concentration were assessed using TapeStation and Qubit, and 5 ng of each library was pooled. Sequencing of the pooled libraries was done on an Illumina HiSeq2500 single-index Rapid Run using custom sequencing primers and 2 x 100 bp reads. As for the authors' bioinformatics: MiGEC version 1.2.6 was used for UMI-based consensus assembly to correct PCR and sequencing errors. MiXCR version 2.1.1 handled V(D)J alignment, clonotype assembly and CDR3 extraction. To normalise gene usage, clonotype sharing and MAIT/NKT TCR abundance, the analysis used the top 1000, 10 000 and 20 000 clonotypes per sample. After downsampling to 27 000 UMIs, diversity was calculated as the inverse Simpson index using the vegan R package. Paired Mann-Whitney U tests were applied to discordant twin pairs, and Benjamini-Hochberg correction was used for multiple testing. With the reads reprocessed by TCRdb, a single entry stands for each CDR3 protein sequence and no DNA is reported. These V and J calls rely on TCRdb rather than the paper's analysis. The data table for this sample lists some 400,000 distinct CDR3 sequences. 2% to 2.5% of the sample comes from the top ten.

From each donor, a 2.5 ml peripheral blood sample was drawn into PAXgene tubes and stored at -80 degrees C. Without any T cell sorting, total RNA was extracted from whole blood using the PAXgene blood miRNA kit on an automated QIAcube. Peripheral blood from monozygotic twin pairs concordant or discordant for inflammatory bowel disease was subjected to deep TCRalpha and TCRbeta repertoire profiling with unique molecular barcoding. Smoking habits were recorded for all twin pairs, with individuals classified as current, former or never smokers. A remark on this clonotype: Its recognized antigen is unknown.

This chain joins TRBV4-2 to TRBJ1-5. The source is a human donor with ulcerative colitis or Crohn's disease, or a healthy co-twin of an affected twin (not recorded which). Source material: blood. The CDR3 region reads CASSVELNQPQHF.